This entry lists 8 T cell receptor beta chains sequenced from one sample in a study of blood T cell repertoires in COVID-19. Assay used: immunoSEQ multiplex PCR; TCRdb lists only in-frame clones, some missing. This sample has under 40,000 clones, with 70% to 90% found just once. Source material: peripheral blood. The source of these receptors is a man between 70 and 80 years old with active COVID-19.

The V call is TRBV4-3, the J call TRBJ2-5; 7 nucleotides match TRBD1. After removal of 8 bases from V and 2 bases from J, the junction contained 20 bases not matched to a gene. The CDR3 totals 18 residues. Germline CDR1 reads LGHNA; CDR2 reads YSLEER. Written as DNA, the CDR3 is TGCGCCAGCGGGACCCCACCCCCCTCCCGGGACAGTCAAGAGACCCAGTACTTC. It yields the protein CASGTPPPSRDSQETQYF.

This chain uses TRBV4-3 with TRBJ2-2; TRBD1 is a possible D gene (5 bases). The CDR3 is made up of 16 amino acids. V lost 0 bases and J 3 bases, leaving 11 bases between the germline ends. Germline V gene sequence: CDR1 LGHNA, CDR2 YSLEER. The CDR3 DNA is TGCGCCAGCAGCCAAGATCTGGGGCAATACACCGGGGAGCTGTTTTTT. It encodes CASSQDLGQYTGELFF.

A note on this clone: A junction end diverges from the germline sequence, so it may reflect a read error. The chain combines TRBV19 with TRBJ2-6; weak D call: TRBD1 (5 bases). Germline V gene sequence: CDR1 LNHDA, CDR2 SQIVND (reference sequence). The length of the CDR3 is 15 residues. CDR3 in DNA: TGTGCCAGTAGTATAGAAGGCTCTGGGGCCAACATCCTGACTTTC. Protein product: CASSIEGSGANILTF.

In its sample, this clone was seen once. This chain joins TRBV24-1 and TRBJ2-5; D perhaps matches TRBD1 (5 bases). Germline V gene sequence: CDR1 KGHDR, CDR2 SFDVKD. The CDR3 is 16 residues long. Trimming shortened V by 9 bases and J by 5 bases, and 24 bases separated the two germline ends. CDR3 sequence reads: CATGDNGAVGLETQYF. CDR3 nucleotides: TGTGCCACCGGAGACAATGGGGCCGTGGGTCTGGAGACCCAGTACTTC.

This chain joins TRBV5-1 and TRBJ1-6, with 7 positions matching TRBD1. Unmatched junction bases numbered 3, after V lost 4 bases and J lost 2 bases. The CDR3 runs to 15 residues. CDR1 is SGHRS, CDR2 YFSETQ, per germline. Here the CDR3 reads CASSRQGAYNSPLHF. The CDR3 DNA is TGCGCCAGCAGCCGACAGGGAGCCTATAATTCACCCCTCCACTTT.

The J gene is TRBJ2-2, the V gene TRBV3-1 (or the pseudogene TRBV3-2); 10 nucleotides line up with TRBD2. V lost 4 bases and J lost 8; bases outside the gene matches: 10. Germline CDR1 LGHDT, CDR2 YNNKEL (reference sequence). The CDR3 has 16 residues. The CDR3, as DNA: TGTGCCAGCAGCCCGTCCAGCGGGGGGGCTTCAGGGGAGCTGTTTTTT. Translation: CASSPSSGGASGELFF.

The chain carries TRBV11-2 and TRBJ2-3, with 9 bases matching TRBD2. CDR3 length: 15 residues. J gave up 6 bases and V 1 base, and 5 bases lay outside the gene matches. Germline V gene lookup returns CDR1 SGHAT and CDR2 FQNNGV. Written as DNA, the CDR3 is TGTGCCAGCAGCTTAGGTAATAGCGGGAGTGATACGCAGTATTTT. Translated: CASSLGNSGSDTQYF. Looking up the rest from reference TRBV11-2 and TRBJ2-3 gives the full variable domain: EAGVAQSPRYKIIEKRQSVAFWCNPISGHATLYWYQQILGQGPKLLIQFQNNGVVDDSQLPKDRFSAERLKGVDSTLKIQPAKLEDSAVYLCASSLGNSGSDTQYFGPGTRLTVL.

This chain connects TRBV9 to TRBJ2-3; a possible D gene is TRBD2 (7 bases). V was shortened by 0 bases and J by 3 bases, with 14 bases between the two germline ends. Germline V lookup: CDR1 SGDLS, CDR2 YYNGEE. This CDR3 is built from 16 residues. CDR3 DNA sequence: TGTGCCAGCAGCGTAGCCGTCGGGGGGCCAACAGATACGCAGTATTTT. It yields the protein CASSVAVGGPTDTQYF.